A single T cell receptor (beta chain) is shown here with its context. This receptor's antigen is unknown. Per-nucleotide qualities are absent, and no much larger clonotype sits a single base away. Genomic DNA was extracted from sorted cells for sequencing of the TCRbeta CDR3 region. The immunoSEQ Assay was used to sequence the TCRbeta CDR3 regions. TCRdb provides this immuneACCESS table in a form limited to in-frame rearrangements. Some clones are lacking; in checked studies, under half of them reflect an unresolved V gene, and why the rest are absent is not known. This sample lists 52,000 or so clones; 93% were detected once. 15% to 20% of the sample comes from the top ten. These data are taken from a study of OX40 agonist ivuxolimab in advanced cancers. For the study in its entirety: Ivuxolimab, which targeted the costimulatory receptor OX40 (CD134), was an agonistic, fully human IgG2 monoclonal antibody. Intravenous ivuxolimab was administered to patients every 2 weeks at six dose levels: 0.01, 0.1, 0.3, 1.5, 3 and 10 mg/kg. In the dose-escalation cohort, around four fifths of patients were male, and the mean age was around 60 years with a range of roughly 20 to 80. Prior anti-PD-1, anti-PD-L1 or anti-CTLA-4 therapy was permitted, and checkpoint inhibitors had been received by more than 35% of dose-escalation patients. Of the roughly 54 dose-escalation patients, hepatocellular carcinoma was present in about 20, melanoma in approximately 15, renal cell carcinoma in 9 and head and neck cancer in 9. Peripheral TCRbeta sequencing aimed to test whether ivuxolimab altered TCR sequence diversity and caused clonal T-cell expansion. Three dose-escalation patients achieved partial responses, one with hepatocellular carcinoma and two with cutaneous melanoma. The paper covers the monotherapy dose-escalation part of the phase I ivuxolimab trial, which included N ≈ 50 patients.

The CDR3 runs 16 residues from the cysteine to the phenylalanine. Left in the record is the CDR3 DNA by itself, 48 bases read in frame from the first base. Taken from the germline V gene (reference sequence), the CDR1 and CDR2 loops are LNHDA and SQIVND. Germline trimming: 5 bases from V, 4 bases from J; junction bases outside gene matches: 13. Overall results and qualifications from the work: Low levels of normalized T-cell clonal expansion were also seen in some patients who did not respond. In the 0.1-3.0 mg/kg groups, partial responders had among the lowest normalized peripheral clonal expansion, particularly in CD8+ T cells. The antigen specificity of the clonally expanded peripheral T cells was not determined. At doses from 0.1 to 3.0 mg/kg, clonal expansion was seen in both CD4+ and CD8+ blood T cells between baseline and week 6. After ivuxolimab, CD8+ T cells had more expanded clones than CD4+ T cells on average.

The trial excluded patients who had a history of autoimmune disease or who were on systemic immunosuppression. In every dose cohort, peripheral blood was drawn for TCR sequencing at baseline, cycle 4 day 1, and cycle 7 day 1. The samples were drawn from a first-in-human, open-label, multicenter phase I dose-escalation trial of ivuxolimab. The trial enrolled adults with locally advanced or metastatic head and neck squamous cell, hepatocellular, melanoma or renal cell carcinoma. CD4+ and CD8+ T cells were sorted separately from peripheral blood before TCR sequencing. This sequence was found in an adult with an advanced solid tumor such as melanoma, head and neck, liver or kidney cancer. The sequence is built from TRBV19 and TRBJ1-1, and 7 junctional nucleotides match TRBD1. The sample was CD4+ or CD8+ T cells sorted from blood, taken in a trial of the OX40 agonist ivuxolimab. Here the CDR3 is given as CASSATRQGASTEAFF. The nucleotides are TGTGCCAGTAGTGCAACAAGACAGGGTGCGAGCACTGAAGCTTTCTTT.